Below, 17 T cell receptor beta chains from the same sample are listed, as sequenced in a study of blood T cell repertoires in COVID-19. The protocol was immunoSEQ multiplex PCR, while the TCRdb copy is restricted to in-frame clones and leaves out a portion. The table has roughly 48,000 clones, roughly 80% seen once. The sample was peripheral blood. The receptor source for this set is a man in his forties with acute or convalescent COVID-19.

This chain uses TRBV2 with TRBJ1-4; the D is unclear. The CDR3 totals 13 residues. The V end lost 8 bases, the J end lost 0 bases, and 7 bases lay between the germline ends. Germline CDR1 is SNHLY and CDR2 is FYNNEI. The CDR3 sequence is CASVQSTNEKLFF. CDR3 DNA: TGTGCCAGCGTACAGTCAACTAATGAAAAACTGTTTTTT.

As DNA, the CDR3 is TGTGCCAGCAGCGTAGCCCAGGGGCGTGAGACCCAGTACTTC. Translated, it gives CASSVAQGRETQYF. V usage is TRBV9 and J usage is TRBJ2-5; TRBD1 might be the D (6 bases). Per the germline V gene, CDR1 is SGDLS and CDR2 is YYNGEE. This CDR3 spans 14 amino acids. The V gene lost 0 bases and the J gene lost 5 bases, with 11 bases spanning the gap.

The rearrangement uses TRBV18 and TRBJ2-5; no clear D. V was pared by 2 bases and J by 7 bases, with 11 bases between. The germline gives CDR1 KGHSH, CDR2 LQKENI. The CDR3 is 13 residues long. This chain's CDR3 is CASSPEVLGTQYF. CDR3 coding DNA: TGTGCCAGCTCACCAGAGGTTTTGGGGACCCAGTACTTC.

The chain links TRBV25-1 to TRBJ1-6, with 7 bases identical to TRBD1. V shed 4 bases and J 10 bases; nucleotides not matched to a gene: 7. The germline V gene has CDR1 MGHDK and CDR2 SYGVNS. This CDR3 has 14 amino acids. As DNA, the CDR3 is TGTGCCAGCAGTGGACAGGGACTCGGCTCACCCCTCCACTTT. Amino acids: CASSGQGLGSPLHF.

The chain carries TRBV10-1 and TRBJ1-3; TRBD1 matches at 10 bases. V lost 6 bases, J lost 8 bases, and 7 bases stayed unmatched. The germline V gene encodes CDR1 WNHNN and CDR2 SYGVQD (reference sequence). The length of the CDR3 is 14 residues. CDR3 sequence (DNA): TGCGCCAGCAGCCGGGACAGGGGTCGGGACACCATATATTTT. Protein: CASSRDRGRDTIYF.

The gene calls are TRBV7-3 and TRBJ2-5; 9 bases line up with TRBD1. The CDR3 is made up of 16 amino acids. The V and J ends lost 3 bases and 5 bases, in that order; junction bases with no gene match: 10. Germline CDR1 is SGHTA and CDR2 is FQGTGA. The CDR3 DNA reads TGTGCCAGCAGCTTTTCATCTCACAGGGGGCGGGAGACCCAGTACTTC. Translation gives CASSFSSHRGRETQYF.

The chain carries TRBV24-1 and TRBJ2-4; 7 nucleotides match TRBD1. This CDR3 has 14 amino acids. The trim removed 4 bases at V and 5 bases at J, leaving 4 bases unmatched. The V gene's germline CDR1 is KGHDR and CDR2 SFDVKD. The CDR3 region is CATSEGQRQNIQYF. The DNA for the CDR3 is TGTGCCACCAGTGAGGGACAGCGTCAAAACATTCAGTACTTC.

This rearrangement joins TRBV24-1 to TRBJ1-5; 7 bases align to TRBD1. CDR1 and CDR2 from the germline V gene are KGHDR and SFDVKD. The CDR3 extends over 13 amino acids. V shed 3 bases and J 12 bases; nucleotides not matched to a gene: 7. Here the CDR3 DNA reads TGTGCCACCAGTGATCCTAGACAGGGCCTCCAGCATTTT. It codes for CATSDPRQGLQHF.

J is TRBJ1-6 and V is TRBV11-2, with 8 positions matching TRBD1. The CDR3 contains 14 residues. Trimming took 4 bases from V and 11 from J; bases not matched to a gene: 7. Germline V gene lookup returns CDR1 SGHAT and CDR2 FQNNGV. The CDR3 region is CASSSGQGSAPLHF. In DNA form, the CDR3 reads TGTGCCAGCAGCTCCGGACAGGGTAGCGCACCCCTCCACTTT.

The V and J genes are TRBV6-4 and TRBJ2-3, with 12 positions matching TRBD2. Germline assignment: CDR1 MRHNA and CDR2 SNTAGT. The CDR3 runs 17 residues. J was trimmed by 4 bases and V by 5 bases; bases with no gene match: 10. CDR3 sequence: CASSISSASGGADTQYF. As DNA, the CDR3 is TGTGCCAGCAGTATTTCATCGGCTAGCGGGGGGGCAGATACGCAGTATTTT.

The chain recombines TRBV15 with TRBJ1-4; no clear D. Trimming took off 2 bases at V and 7 bases at J, with 14 bases between the two ends. The CDR3 runs to 15 residues. CDR1 and CDR2 (germline): LNHNV, YYDKDF (reference sequence). The chain's CDR3 is CATSRKDSASEKLFF. The CDR3 coding sequence is TGTGCCACCAGCAGAAAAGATTCGGCTAGTGAAAAACTGTTTTTT.

This sequence joins TRBV5-1 and TRBJ1-5; 7 nucleotides match TRBD1. Trimming cost V 4 bases and J 7 bases; bases outside gene matches: 14. Germline loops: CDR1 SGHRS, CDR2 YFSETQ. The CDR3 consists of 16 residues. DNA of the CDR3: TGCGCCAGCAGCCAAACCGGACAGGACGGTAGACAGCCCCAGCATTTT. Protein product: CASSQTGQDGRQPQHF.

The genes are TRBV5-4 and TRBJ2-2; tentatively, D is TRBD2 (6 bases). The CDR3 is made up of 12 amino acids. Trimming took 3 bases from V and 10 from J, leaving 10 bases between them. Germline V CDR1 and CDR2: SGHNT, YYREEE (reference sequence). The CDR3 nucleotides are TGTGCCAGCAGCTCAGGGACTTCGGAGCTGTTTTTT. It encodes CASSSGTSELFF. Complete variable domain (other parts from reference TRBV5-4 and TRBJ2-2): ETGVTQSPTHLIKTRGQQVTLRCSSQSGHNTVSWYQQALGQGPQFIFQYYREEENGRGNFPPRFSGLQFPNYSSELNVNALELDDSALYLCASSSGTSELFFGEGSRLTVL.

A single count supports this clone. This chain connects TRBV18 to TRBJ2-7; 16 bases map to TRBD2. This CDR3 comprises 16 residues. The junction had 5 bases not matched to a gene; V was cut back by 3 bases and J by 6 bases. Germline values: CDR1 KGHSH, CDR2 LQKENI. The CDR3 sequence is CASSPPGLAGGSEQYF. CDR3 sequence (DNA): TGTGCCAGCTCACCTCCGGGACTAGCGGGGGGGAGCGAGCAGTACTTC. Complete variable domain (other parts from reference TRBV18 and TRBJ2-7): NAGVMQNPRHLVRRRGQEARLRCSPMKGHSHVYWYRQLPEEGLKFMVYLQKENIIDESGMPKERFSAEFPKEGPSILRIQQVVRGDSAAYFCASSPPGLAGGSEQYFGPGTRLTVT.

The chain links TRBV12-3 or TRBV12-4 to TRBJ2-2, with TRBD1 matching 7 bases. V trimming: 5 bases; J trimming: 5 bases; junction bases outside the gene matches: 2. This CDR3 has 13 amino acids. Here the CDR3 DNA reads TGTGCCAGCAGTGAACAGGGGACCGGGGAGCTGTTTTTT. It encodes CASSEQGTGELFF.

The chain joins TRBV15 to TRBJ2-3, with D maybe TRBD2 (5 bases). Trimming pared 1 base from V and 3 bases from J, leaving 14 bases between. There are 16 residues in the CDR3. Germline-derived CDR1 and CDR2 are LNHNV and YYDKDF (reference sequence). The CDR3 region is CATSRATDFSTDTQYF. The CDR3 region has the DNA TGTGCCACCAGCAGAGCCACGGACTTCTCAACAGATACGCAGTATTTT.

The V and J genes are TRBV6-5 and TRBJ1-4, with D perhaps TRBD1 (6 bases). The CDR3 is 15 residues long. Trimming cost V 0 bases and J 7 bases, with 12 bases left between them. CDR1 and CDR2 from the germline V gene are MNHEY and SVGAGI. The CDR3 nucleotides read TGTGCCAGCAGTTACTCCCGGGACAAAGGTGAAAAACTGTTTTTT. Amino acid sequence: CASSYSRDKGEKLFF.